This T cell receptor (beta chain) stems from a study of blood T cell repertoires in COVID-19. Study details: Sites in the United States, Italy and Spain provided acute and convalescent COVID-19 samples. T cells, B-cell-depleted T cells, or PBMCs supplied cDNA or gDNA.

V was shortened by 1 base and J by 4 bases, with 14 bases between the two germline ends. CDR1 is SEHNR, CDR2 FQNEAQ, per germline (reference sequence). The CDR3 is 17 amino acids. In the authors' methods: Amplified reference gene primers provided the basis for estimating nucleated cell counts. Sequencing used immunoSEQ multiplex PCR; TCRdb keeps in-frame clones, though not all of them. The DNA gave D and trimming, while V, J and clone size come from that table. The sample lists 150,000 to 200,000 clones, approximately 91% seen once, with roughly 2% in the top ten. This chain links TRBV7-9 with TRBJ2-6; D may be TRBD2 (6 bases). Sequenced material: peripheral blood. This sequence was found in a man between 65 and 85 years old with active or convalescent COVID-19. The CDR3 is CASSLEQGGSGANVLTF. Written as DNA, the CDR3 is TGTGCCAGCAGCTTAGAGCAGGGAGGATCGGGGGCCAACGTCCTGACTTTC.